Listed here are 14 T cell receptor beta chains from one sample, sequenced in a study of beta chain features in type 1 diabetes. Findings of the study overall: Researchers report that Type 1 diabetes patients had moderately but significantly shorter TCRB CDR3s across all four CD4+ subsets.

These TCRs are of unknown antigen specificity. The entirety of the isolated RNA underwent reverse transcription, so expressed TCRB transcripts were sequenced. The method was immunoSEQ multiplex PCR; TCRdb's version includes in-frame clones alone and lacks a portion of them. This sample yields about 180,000 clones, of which less than 10% are seen a single time; about 0.5% belongs to the top ten. Sequenced: central memory CD4+ T cells from blood. The receptors here all came from a young man with type 1 diabetes.

This chain uses TRBV5-1 with TRBJ2-5; D possibly corresponds to TRBD1 (6 bases). The CDR3 covers 13 residues. V lost 5 bases and J 5 bases, leaving 13 bases between the germline ends. CDR1 is SGHRS, CDR2 YFSETQ, per germline. The CDR3, as DNA: TGCGCCAGCAGTCCAGGGGTAGGGGAGACCCAGTACTTC. It codes for CASSPGVGETQYF.

This CDR3 is CASSFGRGSSGNTIYF. The DNA of the CDR3 is TGTGCCAGCAGCTTTGGAAGAGGTAGCTCTGGAAACACCATATATTTT. The chain carries TRBV7-2 and TRBJ1-3; no clear D. CDR1 and CDR2 (germline): SGHTA, FQGNSA. There are 16 residues in the CDR3. Trimming left V 3 bases short and J 0 bases short, with 12 bases between. Filled out from reference TRBV7-2 and TRBJ1-3, the complete variable domain reads GAGVSQSPSNKVTEKGKDVELRCDPISGHTALYWYRQSLGQGLEFLIYFQGNSAPDKSGLPSDRFSAERTGGSVSTLTIQRTQQEDSAVYLCASSFGRGSSGNTIYFGEGSWLTVV.

This clone was observed a few times. V and J are TRBV7-2 and TRBJ2-7; no firm D call. Trimming left V 1 base short and J 3 bases short, with 7 bases between. The CDR3 extends over 13 amino acids. Germline loops: CDR1 SGHTA, CDR2 FQGNSA. The CDR3 here is CASSLGQRYEQYF. Written as DNA, the CDR3 is TGTGCCAGCAGCTTAGGACAACGCTACGAGCAGTACTTC.

The sample holds a few counts of this clone. This chain links TRBV10-3 with TRBJ1-5; D not resolved. Per the germline V gene, CDR1 is ENHRY and CDR2 is SYGVKD. V dropped 4 bases and J dropped 5 bases, with 12 bases sitting between them. The CDR3 length is 14 residues. The CDR3 here is CAISGAGKDQPQHF. As DNA, the CDR3 is TGTGCCATCAGTGGGGCCGGTAAGGATCAGCCCCAGCATTTT.

This clone was seen ten or more times. V and J are TRBV4-1 and TRBJ2-7, with 8 positions matching TRBD1. The ends lost 0 bases at V and 7 bases at J; junction bases unmatched: 11. This CDR3 is 16 amino acids long. CDR1 MGHRA and CDR2 YSYEKL come from the germline V gene. This chain's CDR3 is CASSQEGETGVWEQYF. The CDR3 coding sequence is TGCGCCAGCAGCCAAGAGGGAGAGACAGGGGTCTGGGAGCAGTACTTC.

The V gene is TRBV4-3, the J gene TRBJ2-3, with 15 bases lining up with TRBD2. Germline assignment: CDR1 LGHNA and CDR2 YSLEER. CDR3 length: 21 residues. The ends lost 1 base at V and 0 bases at J; junction bases unmatched: 11. This chain's CDR3 is CASSQGRAGLAGGFSTDTQYF. The CDR3 DNA follows: TGCGCCAGCAGCCAAGGCAGGGCGGGACTAGCGGGGGGATTTAGCACAGATACGCAGTATTTT.

The chain recombines TRBV5-4 with TRBJ1-1, with 11 nucleotides matching TRBD1. J was trimmed by 3 bases and V by 3 bases; bases with no gene match: 1. Germline CDR1 is SGHNT and CDR2 is YYREEE (reference sequence). CDR3 length equals 14 residues. The CDR3 reads CASSWTGGHTEAFF. CDR3 DNA sequence: TGTGCCAGCAGCTGGACAGGGGGCCACACTGAAGCTTTCTTT.

There are a few counts of this clone. The chain links TRBV19 to TRBJ2-6, with 7 nucleotides matching TRBD1. J was trimmed by 3 bases and V by 9 bases; bases with no gene match: 8. The length of the CDR3 is 15 residues. Germline V lookup: CDR1 LNHDA, CDR2 SQIVND (reference sequence). CDR3 residues: CASTHTGVGANVLTF. The CDR3 DNA reads as TGTGCCAGCACACACACAGGGGTTGGGGCCAACGTCCTGACTTTC.

This chain uses TRBV11-2 with TRBJ2-1, with 12 positions matching TRBD2. Trimming cost V 5 bases and J 7 bases; bases outside gene matches: 6. Per the germline V gene, CDR1 is SGHAT and CDR2 is FQNNGV. CDR3 length: 15 residues. The CDR3 sequence: CASSPLAGGWNEQFF. CDR3 DNA: TGTGCCAGCAGCCCACTAGCGGGGGGCTGGAATGAGCAGTTCTTC.

This clone showed up just a few times. The rearrangement uses TRBV4-1 and TRBJ2-1; 9 bases are shared with TRBD2. Germline CDR1 and CDR2: MGHRA and YSYEKL. The ends lost 4 bases at V and 5 bases at J; junction bases unmatched: 6. This CDR3 region has 15 residues. CDR3: CASSRGTSRDNEQFF. DNA for the CDR3: TGCGCCAGCAGCCGGGGGACTAGCCGAGACAATGAGCAGTTCTTC.

This clone was seen a few times. The chain carries TRBV7-9 and TRBJ2-7, with D tentatively TRBD1 (6 bases). The germline V gene has CDR1 SEHNR and CDR2 FQNEAQ (reference sequence). The CDR3 loop spans 13 amino acids. Trimming shortened V by 4 bases and J by 6 bases, and 13 bases separated the two germline ends. The CDR3 DNA is TGTGCCAGCAGCTCCACAGGGCCCCTCGAGCAGTACTTC. Its translation: CASSSTGPLEQYF.

This rearrangement joins TRBV10-3 to TRBJ2-3; TRBD2 might be the D (6 bases). The germline V gene encodes CDR1 ENHRY and CDR2 SYGVKD. The CDR3 totals 15 residues. V was shortened by 4 bases and J by 4 bases, with 15 bases between the two germline ends. CDR3 bases: TGTGCCATCAGTGTTGGAGGGTACTCACCAGATACGCAGTATTTT. As protein: CAISVGGYSPDTQYF.

At least ten counts were recorded for this clone. V gene TRBV30 combines with J gene TRBJ2-2; D unclear. Per germline, CDR1 GTSNPN and CDR2 SVGIG (reference sequence). Deletions cut 0 bases from V and 2 bases from J, with 4 bases between. The CDR3 loop spans 13 amino acids. CDR3 coding DNA: TGTGCCTGGAGTGTACTTAACACCGGGGAGCTGTTTTTT. Its protein is CAWSVLNTGELFF.

The CDR3 DNA sequence: TGTGCCAGCAGTCCTCAAACAGGGGTCACCGGGGAGCTGTTTTTT. This codes for CASSPQTGVTGELFF. The chain has TRBV27 and TRBJ2-2, with 7 bases that match TRBD1. The germline CDR1 and CDR2 sequences are MNHEY and SMNVEV (reference sequence). There are 15 residues in the CDR3. Trimming cost V 5 bases and J 4 bases; bases outside gene matches: 7.